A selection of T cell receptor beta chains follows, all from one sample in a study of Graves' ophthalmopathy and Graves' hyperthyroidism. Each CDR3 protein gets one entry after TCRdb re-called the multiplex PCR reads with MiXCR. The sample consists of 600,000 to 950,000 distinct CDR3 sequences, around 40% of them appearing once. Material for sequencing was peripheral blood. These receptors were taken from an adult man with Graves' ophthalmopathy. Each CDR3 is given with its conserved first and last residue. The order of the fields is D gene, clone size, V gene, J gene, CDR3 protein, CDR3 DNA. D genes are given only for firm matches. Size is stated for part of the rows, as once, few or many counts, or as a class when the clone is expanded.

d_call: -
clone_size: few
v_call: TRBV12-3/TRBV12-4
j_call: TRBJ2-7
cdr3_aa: CASSLSGSGAYEQYF
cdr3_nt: TGTGCCAGCAGTTTATCGGGCAGCGGAGCCTACGAGCAGTACTTC

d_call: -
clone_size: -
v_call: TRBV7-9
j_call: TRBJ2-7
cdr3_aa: CASSLGRTNEQYF
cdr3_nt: TGTGCCAGCAGCTTGGGGCGCACAAACGAGCAGTACTTC

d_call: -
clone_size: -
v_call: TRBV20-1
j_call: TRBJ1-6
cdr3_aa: CSASSQGISPLHF
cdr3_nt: TGCAGTGCTAGTAGTCAGGGTATTTCACCCCTCCACTTT

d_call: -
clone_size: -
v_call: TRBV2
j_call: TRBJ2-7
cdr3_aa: CASSFERASSTDEQYF
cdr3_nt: TGTGCCAGCAGTTTCGAGCGGGCCTCCTCAACGGACGAGCAGTACTTC

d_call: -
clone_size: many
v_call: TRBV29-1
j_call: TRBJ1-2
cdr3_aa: CSVEEGGYTF
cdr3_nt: TGCAGCGTTGAAGAGGGCGGCTACACCTTC

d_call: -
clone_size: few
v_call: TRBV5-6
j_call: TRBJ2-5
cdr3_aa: CASSFMGLETQYF
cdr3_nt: TGTGCCAGCAGCTTTATGGGGCTAGAGACCCAGTACTTC

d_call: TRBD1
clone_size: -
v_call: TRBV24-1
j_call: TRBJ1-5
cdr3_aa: CATSDPGTGGPLSNQPQHF
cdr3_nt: TGTGCCACCAGTGACCCAGGGACAGGGGGCCCCCTTAGCAATCAGCCCCAGCATTTT

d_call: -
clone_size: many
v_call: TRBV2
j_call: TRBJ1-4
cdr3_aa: CASTSLNNEKLFF
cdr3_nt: TGTGCCAGCACTTCCCTAAATAATGAAAAACTGTTTTTT

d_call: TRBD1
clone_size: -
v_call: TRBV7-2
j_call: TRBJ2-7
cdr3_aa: CASTYRGSRDEQYF
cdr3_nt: TGTGCCAGCACCTACAGGGGGTCTCGGGACGAGCAGTACTTC

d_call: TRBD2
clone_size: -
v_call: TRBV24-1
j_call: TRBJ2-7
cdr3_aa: CASSDKRESYEQYF
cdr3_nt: TGTGCCAGCAGTGATAAGCGGGAAAGCTACGAGCAGTACTTC

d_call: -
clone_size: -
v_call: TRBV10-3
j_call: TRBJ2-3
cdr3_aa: CAISEGIASTDTQYF
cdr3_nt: TGTGCCATCAGCGAAGGGATTGCGAGCACAGATACGCAGTATTTT

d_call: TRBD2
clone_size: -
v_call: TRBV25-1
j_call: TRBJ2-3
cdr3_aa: CASSSSGSNTDTQYF
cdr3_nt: TGTGCCAGCAGCTCTAGCGGGAGTAACACAGATACGCAGTATTTT

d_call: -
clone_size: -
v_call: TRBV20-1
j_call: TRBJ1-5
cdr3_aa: CSARTRVGARNQPQHF
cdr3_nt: TGCAGTGCTAGAACTCGGGTGGGGGCGCGGAATCAGCCCCAGCATTTT

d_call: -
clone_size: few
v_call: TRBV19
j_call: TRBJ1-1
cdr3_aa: CASSTQDRMNTEAFF
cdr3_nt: TGTGCCAGTAGTACCCAGGACAGAATGAACACTGAAGCTTTCTTT

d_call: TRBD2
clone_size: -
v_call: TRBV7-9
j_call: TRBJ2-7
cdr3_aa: CASSGLVNEQYF
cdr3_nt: TGTGCCAGCAGCGGACTAGTAAACGAGCAGTACTTC

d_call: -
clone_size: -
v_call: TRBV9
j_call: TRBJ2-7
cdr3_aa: CASSVGAGSVYEQYF
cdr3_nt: TGTGCCAGCAGCGTAGGAGCCGGGAGTGTCTACGAGCAGTACTTC

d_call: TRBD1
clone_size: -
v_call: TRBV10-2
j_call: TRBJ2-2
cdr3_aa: CASSAGIQGGLELFF
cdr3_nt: TGCGCTAGCAGTGCGGGGATACAGGGGGGCCTGGAGCTGTTTTTT

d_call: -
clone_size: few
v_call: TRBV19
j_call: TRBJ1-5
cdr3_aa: CASSQDSEEPYLPQHF
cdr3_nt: TGTGCCAGCAGCCAAGACAGCGAAGAGCCCTATTTGCCCCAGCATTTT

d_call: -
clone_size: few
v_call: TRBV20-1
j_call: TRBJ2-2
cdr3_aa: CSATGGWPIGELFF
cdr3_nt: TGCAGTGCTACTGGCGGGTGGCCCATCGGGGAGCTGTTTTTT

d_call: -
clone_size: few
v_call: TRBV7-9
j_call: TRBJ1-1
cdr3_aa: CASSLIAGSTEAFF
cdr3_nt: TGTGCCAGCAGCTTAATAGCCGGCAGCACTGAAGCTTTCTTT

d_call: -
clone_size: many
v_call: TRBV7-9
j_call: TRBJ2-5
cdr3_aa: CASSGEGTQYF
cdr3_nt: TGTGCCAGCAGCGGGGAAGGGACCCAGTACTTC

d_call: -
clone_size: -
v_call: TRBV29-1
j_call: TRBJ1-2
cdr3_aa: CSQGREDGYTF
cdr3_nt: TGCAGCCAGGGGAGGGAGGATGGCTACACCTTC

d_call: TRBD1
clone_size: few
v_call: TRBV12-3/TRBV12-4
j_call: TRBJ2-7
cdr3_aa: CASSHRGLRLHEQYF
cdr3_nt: TGTGCCAGCAGCCACAGGGGGCTTCGGCTTCACGAGCAGTACTTC

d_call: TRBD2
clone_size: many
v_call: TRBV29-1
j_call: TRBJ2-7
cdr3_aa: CSVDGGSGSYEQYF
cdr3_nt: TGCAGCGTTGACGGCGGGAGCGGATCCTACGAGCAGTACTTC

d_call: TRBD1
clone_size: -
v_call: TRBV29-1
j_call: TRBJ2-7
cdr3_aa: CSVNESGQGASGYEQYF
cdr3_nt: TGCAGCGTGAACGAATCGGGACAGGGGGCCTCTGGCTACGAGCAGTACTTC

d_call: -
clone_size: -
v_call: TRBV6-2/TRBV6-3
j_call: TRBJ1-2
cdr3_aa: CASSYSLGVGYTF
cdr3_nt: TGTGCCAGCAGTTACTCGCTGGGTGTTGGCTACACCTTC

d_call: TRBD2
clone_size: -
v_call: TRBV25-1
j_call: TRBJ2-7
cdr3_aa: CASSFGTSGRYYEQYF
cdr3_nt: TGTGCCAGCAGCTTCGGGACTAGCGGGAGGTATTACGAGCAGTACTTC

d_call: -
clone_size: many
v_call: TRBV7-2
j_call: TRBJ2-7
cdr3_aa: CASSEDRYYEQYF
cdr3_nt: TGTGCCAGCAGCGAGGACCGATACTACGAGCAGTACTTC

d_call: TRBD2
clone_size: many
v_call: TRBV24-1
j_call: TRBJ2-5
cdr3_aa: CATSGTSGSWETQYF
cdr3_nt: TGTGCCACCAGCGGGACTAGCGGGAGTTGGGAGACCCAGTACTTC

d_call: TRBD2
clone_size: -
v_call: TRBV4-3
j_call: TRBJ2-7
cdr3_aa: CASSLVLAGYEQYF
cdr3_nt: TGCGCCAGCAGCCTAGTACTAGCGGGGTACGAGCAGTACTTC

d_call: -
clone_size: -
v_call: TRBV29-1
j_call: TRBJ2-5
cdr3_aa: CSHSIGETQYF
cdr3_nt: TGCAGCCACTCCATCGGGGAGACCCAGTACTTC

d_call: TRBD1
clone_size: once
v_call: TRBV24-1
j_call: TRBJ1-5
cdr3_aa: CATSDPGTGTGDEPQHF
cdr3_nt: TGTGCCACCAGTGATCCCGGTACAGGCACAGGGGATGAGCCCCAGCATTTT

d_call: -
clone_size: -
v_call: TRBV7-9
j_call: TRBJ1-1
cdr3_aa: CASSLIAGGRTEAFF
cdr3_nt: TGTGCCAGCAGCTTAATAGCCGGGGGGCGCACTGAAGCTTTCTTT

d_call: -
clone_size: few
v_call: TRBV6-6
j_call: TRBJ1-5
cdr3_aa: CASSFWAQIGNQPQHF
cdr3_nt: TGTGCCAGCAGTTTCTGGGCCCAGATAGGCAATCAGCCCCAGCATTTT

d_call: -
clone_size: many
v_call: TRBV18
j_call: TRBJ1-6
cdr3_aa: CASSPWAGTDSPLHF
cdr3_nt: TGTGCCAGCTCACCTTGGGCAGGCACGGATTCACCCCTCCACTTT

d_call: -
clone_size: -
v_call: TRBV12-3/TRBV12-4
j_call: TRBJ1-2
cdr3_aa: CASSLTLTTDGYTF
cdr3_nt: TGTGCCAGCAGTTTAACGCTCACTACCGATGGCTACACCTTC

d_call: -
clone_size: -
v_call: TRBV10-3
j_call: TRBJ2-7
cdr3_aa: CAISETQGISYEQYF
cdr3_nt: TGTGCCATCAGTGAGACGCAGGGGATCTCCTACGAGCAGTACTTC

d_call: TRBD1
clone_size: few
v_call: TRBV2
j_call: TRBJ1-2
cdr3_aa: CASSLSGTEDRGYTF
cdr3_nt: TGTGCCAGCAGCCTTTCCGGGACAGAAGATCGCGGCTACACCTTC

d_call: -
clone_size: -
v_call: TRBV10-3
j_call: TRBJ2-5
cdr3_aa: CATRGQEETQYF
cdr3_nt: TGTGCCACCCGGGGTCAGGAGGAGACCCAGTACTTC

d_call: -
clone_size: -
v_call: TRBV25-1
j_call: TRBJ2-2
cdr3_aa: CASSPPTGGELFF
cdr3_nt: TGTGCCAGCAGCCCCCCCACGGGCGGGGAGCTGTTTTTT

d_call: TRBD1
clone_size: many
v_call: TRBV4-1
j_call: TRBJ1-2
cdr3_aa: CASSQGQGAQGYTF
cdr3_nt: TGCGCCAGCAGCCAGGGACAGGGGGCGCAAGGCTACACCTTC